This is a list of T cell receptor beta chains from one sample in a study of regulatory T cells in long-lasting Graves disease. TCRdb re-analysed the multiplex PCR reads in MiXCR, keeping a single row per CDR3 protein. The table records over 350,000 distinct CDR3 sequences, around 20% of them present only once. This specimen was peripheral blood mononuclear cells (PBMCs), taken when the disease was refractory, from a patient treated with antithyroid drugs. All receptors come from a female donor with Graves disease. Both conserved end residues are part of each CDR3. The order of the fields is J gene, clone size, D gene, V gene, CDR3 DNA, CDR3 protein. A D gene is named only where the DNA matches it firmly. Not all rows give a size; the values are once, few, many and, for expanded clones, a class.

j_gene: TRBJ1-5
abundance: few
d_gene: TRBD1
v_gene: TRBV11-2
CDR3nt: TGTGCCAGCAGCTTAGGCGACAGGGGTAGCAATCAGCCCCAGCATTTT
CDR3aa: CASSLGDRGSNQPQHF

j_gene: TRBJ1-2
abundance: -
d_gene: -
v_gene: TRBV5-8
CDR3nt: TGTGCCAGCTCCCCCGGGCCCGCCAGGGAAGTCTATGGCTACACCTTC
CDR3aa: CASSPGPAREVYGYTF

j_gene: TRBJ1-3
abundance: -
d_gene: -
v_gene: TRBV5-1
CDR3nt: TGCGCCAGCAGCTTTGAGGGTTCTGGAAACACCATATATTTT
CDR3aa: CASSFEGSGNTIYF

j_gene: TRBJ2-2
abundance: few
d_gene: -
v_gene: TRBV6-1
CDR3nt: TGTGCCAGCAGCCCCGCCCCCACCGGGGAGCTGTTTTTT
CDR3aa: CASSPAPTGELFF

j_gene: TRBJ1-2
abundance: many
d_gene: TRBD1
v_gene: TRBV28
CDR3nt: TGTGCCAGCCGACAGGGGGGGGGCTACACCTTC
CDR3aa: CASRQGGGYTF

j_gene: TRBJ1-5
abundance: many
d_gene: TRBD1
v_gene: TRBV28
CDR3nt: TGTGCCAGCAGGGGGACAGGGGGGCATCAGCCCCAGCATTTT
CDR3aa: CASRGTGGHQPQHF

j_gene: TRBJ1-2
abundance: many
d_gene: -
v_gene: TRBV7-2
CDR3nt: TGTGCCAGCAGCGGGGCGGTTGGAGGGTTTGGCTACACCTTC
CDR3aa: CASSGAVGGFGYTF

j_gene: TRBJ1-2
abundance: many
d_gene: -
v_gene: TRBV28
CDR3nt: TGTGCCAGCAGTCTTAGACAGCTCTATGGCTACACCTTC
CDR3aa: CASSLRQLYGYTF

j_gene: TRBJ2-1
abundance: -
d_gene: -
v_gene: TRBV7-2
CDR3nt: TGTGCCAGCAGCTTAATCAGGCAGGGCTACAATGAGCAGTTCTTC
CDR3aa: CASSLIRQGYNEQFF

j_gene: TRBJ2-7
abundance: many
d_gene: TRBD2
v_gene: TRBV7-3
CDR3nt: TGTGCCAGCAGCTTAACGGGGGAGGGCGAGCAGTACTTC
CDR3aa: CASSLTGEGEQYF

j_gene: TRBJ2-7
abundance: -
d_gene: -
v_gene: TRBV4-3
CDR3nt: TGCGCCAGCAGCCAAGATGAGAACCCCCTTTACGAGCAGTACTTC
CDR3aa: CASSQDENPLYEQYF

j_gene: TRBJ2-7
abundance: medium-sized
d_gene: -
v_gene: TRBV12-3/TRBV12-4
CDR3nt: TGTGCCAGCAGTTTCTCTGTGGGGTTCCACGAGCAGTACTTC
CDR3aa: CASSFSVGFHEQYF

j_gene: TRBJ1-3
abundance: -
d_gene: -
v_gene: TRBV5-1
CDR3nt: TGCGCCAGCAGCTTGGACTCGAACTCTGGAAACACCATATATTTT
CDR3aa: CASSLDSNSGNTIYF

j_gene: TRBJ2-7
abundance: many
d_gene: -
v_gene: TRBV6-5
CDR3nt: TGTGCCAGCAGTTACTCGGCAGGGGCCACCTACGAGCAGTACTTC
CDR3aa: CASSYSAGATYEQYF

j_gene: TRBJ1-2
abundance: -
d_gene: TRBD1
v_gene: TRBV10-3
CDR3nt: TGTGCCGCATCTCTCGACAGGGTCGGTAACTATGGCTACACCTTC
CDR3aa: CAASLDRVGNYGYTF

j_gene: TRBJ2-5
abundance: many
d_gene: -
v_gene: TRBV7-2
CDR3nt: TGTGCCAGCAGCTTAACTCGGGGGCACCAAGAGACCCAGTACTTC
CDR3aa: CASSLTRGHQETQYF

j_gene: TRBJ2-7
abundance: many
d_gene: -
v_gene: TRBV6-5
CDR3nt: TGTGCCAGCAGTTGCCTACATTCCCACTCACACTCCTACGAGCAGTACTTC
CDR3aa: CASSCLHSHSHSYEQYF

j_gene: TRBJ2-2
abundance: few
d_gene: -
v_gene: TRBV7-3
CDR3nt: TGTGCCAGCACCCTTCACCCGAACACCGGGGAGCTGTTTTTT
CDR3aa: CASTLHPNTGELFF

j_gene: TRBJ2-7
abundance: many
d_gene: TRBD2
v_gene: TRBV20-1
CDR3nt: TGCAGTGCTAGAGATCTTGTTGGACTAGCGGGAGAGACGCTTGAGCAGTACTTC
CDR3aa: CSARDLVGLAGETLEQYF

j_gene: TRBJ2-7
abundance: -
d_gene: -
v_gene: TRBV29-1
CDR3nt: TGCAGCGTTGAAGGCGGGCCCGAGCATTACGAGCAGTACTTC
CDR3aa: CSVEGGPEHYEQYF

j_gene: TRBJ2-2
abundance: many
d_gene: TRBD2
v_gene: TRBV12-3/TRBV12-4
CDR3nt: TGTGCCAGCAGCATCGGGGGGGTGAACACCGGGGAGCTGTTTTTT
CDR3aa: CASSIGGVNTGELFF

j_gene: TRBJ1-2
abundance: -
d_gene: -
v_gene: TRBV18
CDR3nt: TGTGCCAGCTCACCCGACAGCTCGTATGGCTACACCTTC
CDR3aa: CASSPDSSYGYTF

j_gene: TRBJ2-7
abundance: many
d_gene: TRBD2
v_gene: TRBV6-1
CDR3nt: TGTGCCAGCGGGGAGCTGGGACTATCCTACGAGCAGTACTTC
CDR3aa: CASGELGLSYEQYF

j_gene: TRBJ2-2
abundance: many
d_gene: -
v_gene: TRBV28
CDR3nt: TGTGCCAGCACTCCGAACACCGGGGAGCTGTTTTTT
CDR3aa: CASTPNTGELFF

j_gene: TRBJ2-2
abundance: few
d_gene: TRBD1
v_gene: TRBV11-3
CDR3nt: TGTGCCAGCAGCTCAAGGACAGGCGTGAACACCGGGGAGCTGTTTTTT
CDR3aa: CASSSRTGVNTGELFF

j_gene: TRBJ1-2
abundance: many
d_gene: -
v_gene: TRBV7-8
CDR3nt: TGTGCCAGCAGCCTAGGCCACAGAAACTATGGCTACACCTTC
CDR3aa: CASSLGHRNYGYTF

j_gene: TRBJ2-5
abundance: many
d_gene: -
v_gene: TRBV28
CDR3nt: TGTGCCAGCAGTCCGGATGGTGGGGCGGGGGAGACCCAGTACTTC
CDR3aa: CASSPDGGAGETQYF

j_gene: TRBJ2-5
abundance: -
d_gene: -
v_gene: TRBV20-1
CDR3nt: TGCAGTGCTAGTGGAGCGCGGCACTTCCAAGAGACCCAGTACTTC
CDR3aa: CSASGARHFQETQYF

j_gene: TRBJ1-4
abundance: -
d_gene: TRBD1
v_gene: TRBV6-1
CDR3nt: TGTGCCAGCAGTGAGAGACGGACAGGGGCGAATGAAAAACTGTTTTTT
CDR3aa: CASSERRTGANEKLFF

j_gene: TRBJ2-2
abundance: -
d_gene: TRBD2
v_gene: TRBV11-2
CDR3nt: TGTGCCAGCAGCTCATACACCGGGACTAGTCCCGGGGAGCTGTTTTTT
CDR3aa: CASSSYTGTSPGELFF

j_gene: TRBJ2-7
abundance: -
d_gene: -
v_gene: TRBV9
CDR3nt: TGTGCCAGCAGTGCAGGGCCCAGCTCCTACGAGCAGTACTTC
CDR3aa: CASSAGPSSYEQYF

j_gene: TRBJ2-3
abundance: many
d_gene: TRBD2
v_gene: TRBV28
CDR3nt: TGTGCCAGCAGACCCGCGGCAGGGAGGGGCACAGATACGCAGTATTTT
CDR3aa: CASRPAAGRGTDTQYF

j_gene: TRBJ2-7
abundance: -
d_gene: -
v_gene: TRBV7-2
CDR3nt: TGTGCCAGCAGCTTAGGGGGTCAGTCTCTCTACGAGCAGTACTTC
CDR3aa: CASSLGGQSLYEQYF

j_gene: TRBJ1-1
abundance: -
d_gene: TRBD1
v_gene: TRBV10-2
CDR3nt: TGCGCCAGCTTTGACAGGGGGAGGAACACTGAAGCTTTCTTT
CDR3aa: CASFDRGRNTEAFF

j_gene: TRBJ1-1
abundance: many
d_gene: -
v_gene: TRBV6-1
CDR3nt: TGTGCCAGCAGTCCCCTCCAGGACGCTATGTGGGCTTTCTTT
CDR3aa: CASSPLQDAMWAFF